The clone carrying this TCR beta chain was seen repeatedly, ten times or more. Its cognate antigen is unknown. A single base separates this from a much larger clone, so it may be a read error. The same CDR3 is also encoded by other DNA sequences in this sample. This specimen belongs to a study of metastatic and nonmetastatic thyroid tumors. Study in general: A comparison of repertoires was made across blood and tumor or nodule tissue from malignant and benign thyroid patients.

Study-wide results and limits: Patients with malignant thyroid tumors reportedly had significantly higher TCR beta diversity than those with benign nodules, in blood and tumor.

The junction had 11 bases not matched to a gene; V was cut back by 3 bases and J by 6 bases. The CDR3 covers 16 residues. The germline V gene encodes CDR1 SGHRS and CDR2 YFSETQ. No treatment of any kind had been given to any patient before thyroid surgery. In the study's own analysis: The study built a papillary thyroid cancer distant-metastasis classifier from CDR3 differences across clinicopathological groups. TCRdb re-clonotyped the PCR reads via MiXCR. These V and J calls are TCRdb output, not the study's own analysis. This table has fewer than 40,000 clones, about 19% appearing once. The origin of this receptor is a female donor with papillary thyroid cancer or a benign thyroid nodule (not recorded which). Some clones in this sample may be carry-over from other donors' samples. The V and J genes are TRBV5-1 and TRBJ1-5; TRBD1 matches 8 bases. Sequenced material: tumor tissue. The CDR3 DNA follows: TGCGCCAGCAGCTCTCCAATTAGGACAGGGAGTCAGCCCCAGCATTTT. It yields the protein CASSSPIRTGSQPQHF.